This TCR beta chain stems from a study of cytomegalovirus exposure and HLA in healthy donors. Participants comprised healthy donors of bone marrow. Both 60 Vbeta primers and 13 Jbeta primers went into the PCR. Here immunoSEQ multiplex PCR was the method, and the copy in TCRdb shows in-frame clones only, minus some. The sample shows 150,000 to 200,000 clones, approximately 80% of them seen only once. CDR1 and CDR2 from the germline V gene are SGHTA and FQGNSA. This CDR3 spans 15 amino acids. V dropped 6 bases and J dropped 4; count of bases not matched to a gene: 8. Specimen: PBMCs. The receptor was isolated from a woman aged 25 to 39 in good health and CMV-seropositive. The J gene is TRBJ2-1, the V gene TRBV7-2, with 8 bases fitting TRBD2. Written as DNA, the CDR3 is TGTGCCAGCAGTCCTACTAGCGGCCTGTACAATGAGCAGTTCTTC. Translating it yields CASSPTSGLYNEQFF.